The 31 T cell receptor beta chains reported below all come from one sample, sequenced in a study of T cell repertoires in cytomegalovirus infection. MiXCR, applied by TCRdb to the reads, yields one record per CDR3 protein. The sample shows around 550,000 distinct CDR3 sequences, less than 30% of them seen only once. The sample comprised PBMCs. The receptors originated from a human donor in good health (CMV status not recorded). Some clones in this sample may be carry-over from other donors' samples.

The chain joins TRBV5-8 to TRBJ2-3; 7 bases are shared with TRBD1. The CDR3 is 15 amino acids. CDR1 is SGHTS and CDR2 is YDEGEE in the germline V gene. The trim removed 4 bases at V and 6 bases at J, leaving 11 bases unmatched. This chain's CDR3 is CASSPGTASHDTQYF. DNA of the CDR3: TGTGCCAGCAGCCCTGGGACAGCCTCCCATGATACGCAGTATTTT.

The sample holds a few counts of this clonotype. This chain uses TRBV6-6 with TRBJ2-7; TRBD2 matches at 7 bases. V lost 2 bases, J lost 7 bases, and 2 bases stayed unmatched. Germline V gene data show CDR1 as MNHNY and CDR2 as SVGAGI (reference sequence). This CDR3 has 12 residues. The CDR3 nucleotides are TGTGCCAGCAGTTACCGGACTAGTGAGCAGTACGTC. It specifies CASSYRTSEQYV.

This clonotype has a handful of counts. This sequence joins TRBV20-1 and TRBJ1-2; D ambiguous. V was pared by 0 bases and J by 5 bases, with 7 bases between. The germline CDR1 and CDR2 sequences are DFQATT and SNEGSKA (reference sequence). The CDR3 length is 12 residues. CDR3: CSARDPNYGYTF. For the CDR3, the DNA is TGCAGTGCTAGAGACCCCAATTATGGCTACACCTTC.

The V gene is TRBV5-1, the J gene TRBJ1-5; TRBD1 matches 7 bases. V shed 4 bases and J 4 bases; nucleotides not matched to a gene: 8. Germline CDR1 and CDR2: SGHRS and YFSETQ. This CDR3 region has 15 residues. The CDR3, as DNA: TGCGCCAGCAGCCCGGCAGGGACAGTTAATCAGCCCCAGCATTTT. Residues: CASSPAGTVNQPQHF.

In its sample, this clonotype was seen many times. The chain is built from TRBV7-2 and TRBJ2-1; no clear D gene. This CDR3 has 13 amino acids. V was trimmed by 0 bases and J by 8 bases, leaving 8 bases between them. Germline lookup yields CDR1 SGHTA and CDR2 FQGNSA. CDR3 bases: TGTGCCAGCAGCTTAGCTGCTAACGATGAGCAGTTCTTC. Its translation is CASSLAANDEQFF. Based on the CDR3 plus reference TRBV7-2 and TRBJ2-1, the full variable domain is GAGVSQSPSNKVTEKGKDVELRCDPISGHTALYWYRQSLGQGLEFLIYFQGNSAPDKSGLPSDRFSAERTGGSVSTLTIQRTQQEDSAVYLCASSLAANDEQFFGPGTRLTVL.

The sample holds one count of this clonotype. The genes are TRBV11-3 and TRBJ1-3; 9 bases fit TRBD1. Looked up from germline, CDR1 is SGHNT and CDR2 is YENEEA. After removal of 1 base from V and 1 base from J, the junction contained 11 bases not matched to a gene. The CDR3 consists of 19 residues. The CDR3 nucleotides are TGTGCCAGCAGCTTAGTGAGGAGTGGGACAGGGATTTCTGGAAACACCATATATTTT. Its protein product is CASSLVRSGTGISGNTIYF.

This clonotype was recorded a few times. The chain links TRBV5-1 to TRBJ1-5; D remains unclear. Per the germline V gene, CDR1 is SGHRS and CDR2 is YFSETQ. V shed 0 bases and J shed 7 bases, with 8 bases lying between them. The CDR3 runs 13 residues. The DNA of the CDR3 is TGCGCCAGCAGCTTGGGCCCGGAACAGCCCCAGCATTTT. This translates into CASSLGPEQPQHF. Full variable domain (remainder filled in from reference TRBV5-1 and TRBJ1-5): KAGVTQTPRYLIKTRGQQVTLSCSPISGHRSVSWYQQTPGQGLQFLFEYFSETQRNKGNFPGRFSGRQFSNSRSEMNVSTLELGDSALYLCASSLGPEQPQHFGDGTRLSIL.

The CDR3 sequence: CASSWYSQETQYF. The CDR3 DNA follows: TGTGCCAGCAGCTGGTACAGTCAAGAGACCCAGTACTTC. The V call is TRBV7-9, the J call TRBJ2-5; D unclear. V shed 4 bases and J shed 2 bases, with 8 bases lying between them. CDR1 SEHNR and CDR2 FQNEAQ come from the germline V gene (reference sequence). The CDR3 runs 13 residues.

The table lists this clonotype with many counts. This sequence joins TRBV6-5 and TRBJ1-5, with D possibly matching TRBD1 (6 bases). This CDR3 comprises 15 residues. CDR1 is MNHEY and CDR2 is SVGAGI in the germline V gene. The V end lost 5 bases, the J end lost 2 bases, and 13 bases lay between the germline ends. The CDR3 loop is CASSPSRGGNQPQHF. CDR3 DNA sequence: TGTGCCAGCAGTCCGAGTAGGGGGGGCAATCAGCCCCAGCATTTT.

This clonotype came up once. CDR3 nucleotides: TGTGCCAGCAGACTCGGACAGAAAAACACTGAAGCTTTCTTT. The encoded protein is CASRLGQKNTEAFF. The V call is TRBV6-5, the J call TRBJ1-1; D is possibly TRBD1 (6 bases). The CDR3 is 14 amino acids. From germline, CDR1 is MNHEY and CDR2 SVGAGI. V lost 6 bases and J lost 2, with 13 bases in between.

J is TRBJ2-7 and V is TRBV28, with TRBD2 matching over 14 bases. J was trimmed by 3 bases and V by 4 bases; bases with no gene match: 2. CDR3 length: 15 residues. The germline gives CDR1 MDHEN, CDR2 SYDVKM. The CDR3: CASSSTSGGDYEQYF. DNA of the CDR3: TGTGCCAGCAGTTCGACTAGCGGGGGGGACTACGAGCAGTACTTC.

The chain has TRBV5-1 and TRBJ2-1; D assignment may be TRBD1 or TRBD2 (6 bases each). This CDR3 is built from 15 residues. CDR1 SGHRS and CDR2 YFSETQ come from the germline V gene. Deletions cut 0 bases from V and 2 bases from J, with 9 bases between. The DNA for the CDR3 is TGCGCCAGCAGCTTGGTAGGGGGGCCCTACAATGAGCAGTTCTTC. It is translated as CASSLVGGPYNEQFF.

The CDR3 loop is CSAPGQDAKTSTDTQYF. The CDR3 coding sequence is TGCAGTGCCCCGGGACAGGACGCTAAGACTAGCACAGATACGCAGTATTTT. The chain links TRBV20-1 to TRBJ2-3; 8 positions agree with TRBD1. CDR1 and CDR2 from the germline V gene are DFQATT and SNEGSKA (reference sequence). CDR3 size: 17 residues. Germline trimming cut 6 bases from V and 0 bases from J; bases unmatched to any gene: 14.

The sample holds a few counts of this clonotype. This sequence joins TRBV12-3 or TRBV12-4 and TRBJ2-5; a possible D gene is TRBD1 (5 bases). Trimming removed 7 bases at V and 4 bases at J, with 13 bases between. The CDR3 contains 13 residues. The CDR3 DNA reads TGTGCCAGCACTGACAGTTCCCCAGAGACCCAGTACTTC. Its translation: CASTDSSPETQYF.

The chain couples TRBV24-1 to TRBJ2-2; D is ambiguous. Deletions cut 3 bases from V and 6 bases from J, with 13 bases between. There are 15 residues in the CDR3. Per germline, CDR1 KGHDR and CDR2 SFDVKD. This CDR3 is CATSDPGDSPGELFF. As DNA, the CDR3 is TGTGCCACCAGTGATCCAGGCGATTCGCCCGGGGAGCTGTTTTTT.

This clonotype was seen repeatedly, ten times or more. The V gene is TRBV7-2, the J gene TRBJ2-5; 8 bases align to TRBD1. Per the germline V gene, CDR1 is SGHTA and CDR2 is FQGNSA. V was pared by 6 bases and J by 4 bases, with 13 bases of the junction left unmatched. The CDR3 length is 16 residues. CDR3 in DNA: TGTGCCAGCAGGCCCCTGGCGACAGGGGTGGGAGAGACCCAGTACTTC. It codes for CASRPLATGVGETQYF.

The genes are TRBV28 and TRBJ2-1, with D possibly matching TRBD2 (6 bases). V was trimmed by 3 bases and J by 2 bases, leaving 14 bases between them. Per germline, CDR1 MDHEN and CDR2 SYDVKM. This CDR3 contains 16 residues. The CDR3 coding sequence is TGTGCCAGCAGTTTGCACTCGGCGGGGACCTACAATGAGCAGTTCTTC. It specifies CASSLHSAGTYNEQFF.

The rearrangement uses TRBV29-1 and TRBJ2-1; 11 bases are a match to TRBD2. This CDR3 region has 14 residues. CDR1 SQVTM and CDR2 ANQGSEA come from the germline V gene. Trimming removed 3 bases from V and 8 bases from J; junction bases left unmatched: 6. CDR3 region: CSVEILAGGHEQFF. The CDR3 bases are TGCAGCGTTGAGATTTTAGCGGGAGGGCATGAGCAGTTCTTC.

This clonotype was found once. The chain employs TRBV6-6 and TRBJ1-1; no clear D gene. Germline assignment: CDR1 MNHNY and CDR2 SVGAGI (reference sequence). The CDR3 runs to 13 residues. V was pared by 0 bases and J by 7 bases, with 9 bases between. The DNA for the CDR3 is TGTGCCAGCAGTTACTCGTTCGGAGTTGAAGCTTTCTTT. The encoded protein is CASSYSFGVEAFF.

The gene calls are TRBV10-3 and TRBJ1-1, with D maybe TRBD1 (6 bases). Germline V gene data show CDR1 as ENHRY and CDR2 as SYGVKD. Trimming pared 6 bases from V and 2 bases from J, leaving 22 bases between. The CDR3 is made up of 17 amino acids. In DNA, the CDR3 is TGTGCCATCAGGAGGGAGGGGGGGCAGCCGGATAACACTGAAGCTTTCTTT. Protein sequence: CAIRREGGQPDNTEAFF.

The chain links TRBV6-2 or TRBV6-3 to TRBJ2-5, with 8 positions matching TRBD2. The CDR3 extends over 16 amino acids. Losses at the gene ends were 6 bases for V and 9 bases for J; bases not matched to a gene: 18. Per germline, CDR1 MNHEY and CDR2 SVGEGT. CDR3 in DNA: TGTGCCAGCAGCTCATTGCCCTTAGCGGGACGCGGGTCCCAGTACTTC. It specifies CASSSLPLAGRGSQYF.

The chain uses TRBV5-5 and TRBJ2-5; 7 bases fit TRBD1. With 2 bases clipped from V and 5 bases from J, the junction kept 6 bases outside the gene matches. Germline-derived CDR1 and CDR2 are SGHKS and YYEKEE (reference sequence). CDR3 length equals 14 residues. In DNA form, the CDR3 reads TGTGCCAGCAGCTTTAGCCCCAGGGGGGAGACCCAGTACTTC. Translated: CASSFSPRGETQYF.

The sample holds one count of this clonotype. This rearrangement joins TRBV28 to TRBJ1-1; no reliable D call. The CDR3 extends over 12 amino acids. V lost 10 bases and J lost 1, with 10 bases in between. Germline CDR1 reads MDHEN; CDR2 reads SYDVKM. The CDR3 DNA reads TGTGCCACGACACAGACGAACACTGAAGCTTTCTTT. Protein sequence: CATTQTNTEAFF.

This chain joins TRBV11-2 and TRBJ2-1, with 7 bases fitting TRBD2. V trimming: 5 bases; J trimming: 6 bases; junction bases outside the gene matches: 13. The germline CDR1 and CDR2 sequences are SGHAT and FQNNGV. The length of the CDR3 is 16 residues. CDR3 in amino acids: CASSPPGLLTPNEQFF. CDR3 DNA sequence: TGTGCCAGCAGCCCCCCGGGACTACTCACTCCCAATGAGCAGTTCTTC.

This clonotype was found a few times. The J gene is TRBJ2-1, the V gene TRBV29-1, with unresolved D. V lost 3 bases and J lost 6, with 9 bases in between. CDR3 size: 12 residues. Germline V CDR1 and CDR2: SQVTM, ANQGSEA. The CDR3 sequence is CSVDVSPNEQFF. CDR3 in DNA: TGCAGCGTTGACGTAAGCCCCAATGAGCAGTTCTTC.

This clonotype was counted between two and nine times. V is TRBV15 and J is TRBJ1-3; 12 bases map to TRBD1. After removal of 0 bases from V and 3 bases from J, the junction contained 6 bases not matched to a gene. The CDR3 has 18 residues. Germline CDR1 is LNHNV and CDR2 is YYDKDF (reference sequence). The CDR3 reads CATSRDPGQGASGNTIYF. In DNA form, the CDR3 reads TGTGCCACCAGCAGAGATCCGGGACAGGGGGCAAGTGGAAACACCATATATTTT.

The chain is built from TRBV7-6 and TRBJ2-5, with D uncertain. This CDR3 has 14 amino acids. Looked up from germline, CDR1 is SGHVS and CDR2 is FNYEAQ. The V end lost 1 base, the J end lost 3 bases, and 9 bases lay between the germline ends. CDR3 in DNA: TGTGCCAGCAGCTTAGTTGAAGGGAAAGAGACCCAGTACTTC. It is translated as CASSLVEGKETQYF.

The CDR3 region is CASRGITGRSTGELFF. The CDR3 nucleotides are TGTGCCAGCAGGGGAATAACAGGAAGGAGCACCGGGGAGCTGTTTTTT. This chain links TRBV6-5 with TRBJ2-2; D is possibly TRBD1 (5 bases). The CDR3 extends over 16 amino acids. Germline CDR1 and CDR2: MNHEY and SVGAGI. V lost 6 bases and J lost 4, with 18 bases in between.

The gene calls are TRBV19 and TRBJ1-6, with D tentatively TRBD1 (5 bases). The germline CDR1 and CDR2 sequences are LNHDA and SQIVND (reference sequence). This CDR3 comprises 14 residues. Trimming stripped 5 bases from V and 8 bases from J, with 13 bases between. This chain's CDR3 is CASSLGGSHSPLHF. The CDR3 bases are TGTGCCAGTAGTTTGGGGGGGAGCCATTCACCCCTCCACTTT.

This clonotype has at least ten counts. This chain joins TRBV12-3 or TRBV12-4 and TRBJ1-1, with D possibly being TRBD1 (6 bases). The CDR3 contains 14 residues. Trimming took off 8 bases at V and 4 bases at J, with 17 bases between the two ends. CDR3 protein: CASCLRGWGTEAFF. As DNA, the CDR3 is TGTGCCAGCTGCCTTAGGGGGTGGGGCACTGAAGCTTTCTTT.

The CDR3 DNA reads TGTGCCAGCAGCTCCTGGGTTGGGACTAAGACAGATACGCAGTATTTT. It specifies CASSSWVGTKTDTQYF. V usage is TRBV7-2 and J usage is TRBJ2-3, with TRBD2 matching 7 bases. The V and J ends lost 4 bases and 3 bases, in that order; junction bases with no gene match: 10. CDR1 is SGHTA, CDR2 FQGNSA, per germline. The CDR3 spans 16 residues.